The present entry profiles one TCR beta chain with its context. This entry is derived from a study of T cell clones after liver transplantation. Looking at the study overall: Draws occurred before transplant, before withdrawal, and after complete or failed withdrawal.

Between the trimmed V and J ends, which lost 5 bases and 0 bases, there was a span of 5 bases. Germline CDR1 reads SEHNR; CDR2 reads FQNEAQ (reference sequence). This CDR3 is 12 amino acids long. The protocol was immunoSEQ multiplex PCR, while the TCRdb copy is restricted to in-frame clones and leaves out a portion. There are roughly 100,000 clones in the sample; approximately 78% occur only once, and around 0.97% lies in the top ten. The sample here was CD4+ T cells from blood, taken before liver transplant. The receptor's source is a human donor who received a liver transplant. The chain is built from TRBV7-9 and TRBJ2-7; D unclear. The CDR3 here is CASSPLSYEQYF. As DNA, the CDR3 is TGTGCCAGCAGCCCCCTCTCCTACGAGCAGTACTTC.